The 7 T cell receptor beta chains listed next were all sequenced from one sample in a study of shared clonotypes between healthy human individuals. TCRdb's table, derived via immunoSEQ multiplex PCR, lists solely in-frame clones and lacks some. The table lists millions of clones, 85% to 95% of them singletons, with about 0.37% in the top ten. The sample taken for sequencing was naive CD4+ T cells from PBMCs. Subset specified: CD45RA+ positively selected. All receptors come from a man younger than 35 in good health. Some clones in this sample may be carry-over from other donors' samples.

This clone has just a few counts. The gene calls are TRBV28 and TRBJ1-1; no clear D gene. CDR3 size: 14 residues. In germline, CDR1 is MDHEN, CDR2 SYDVKM. Trimming shortened V by 3 bases and J by 1 base, and 9 bases separated the two germline ends. The CDR3 DNA is TGTGCCAGCAGTTTCCCCCAATCGAACACTGAAGCTTTCTTT. It translates to CASSFPQSNTEAFF.

The J gene is TRBJ2-3, the V gene TRBV5-1; D unclear. CDR1 is SGHRS and CDR2 is YFSETQ in the germline V gene. Trimming pared 0 bases from V and 4 bases from J, leaving 9 bases between. The CDR3 is made up of 14 amino acids. The CDR3 protein is CASSLVGLADTQYF. For the CDR3, the DNA is TGCGCCAGCAGCTTGGTCGGATTGGCAGATACGCAGTATTTT.

On this clone: Other DNA sequences in this specimen translate into the identical CDR3. This chain joins TRBV28 and TRBJ2-5; 16 bases fit TRBD2. V was clipped by 4 bases and J by 4 bases; unmatched bases: 6. Germline CDR1 and CDR2: MDHEN and SYDVKM. The length of the CDR3 is 17 residues. This CDR3 reads CASSSGTSGRAGETQYF. The CDR3 nucleotides are TGTGCCAGCAGTTCCGGGACTAGCGGGAGGGCCGGAGAGACCCAGTACTTC.

V and J are TRBV21-1 and TRBJ2-2; the table assigns TRBD2, which was not confirmed against the DNA. TRBV21-1 is a listed pseudogene. This CDR3 contains 16 residues. The CDR3 DNA sequence: TGTGCCAGCAGCAAAACTAGCGGGAGGCCTACCGGGGAGCTGTTTTTT. Its translation is CASSKTSGRPTGELFF.

V and J are TRBV23-1 and TRBJ2-7; 10 nucleotides match TRBD1. TRBV23-1 is an ORF, and what it does is uncertain. The CDR3 runs to 15 residues. With V trimmed by 4 bases and J by 1 base, 4 bases remained unmatched. CDR3: CASSPPGQGSYEQYF. For the CDR3, the DNA is TGCGCCAGCAGTCCTCCGGGACAGGGGTCCTACGAGCAGTACTTC.

V and J are TRBV6-1 and TRBJ2-1; a possible D gene is TRBD2 (5 bases). Germline V gene lookup returns CDR1 MNHNS and CDR2 SASEGT. The CDR3 totals 15 residues. Trimming left V 5 bases short and J 0 bases short, with 11 bases between. The CDR3 here is CASSPTSYSYNEQFF. In DNA, the CDR3 is TGTGCCAGCAGTCCTACTAGTTACTCCTACAATGAGCAGTTCTTC.

The rearrangement links TRBV2 to TRBJ2-7; TRBD1 aligns across 9 bases. J lost 0 bases, V lost 6 bases, and 3 bases had no gene match. Germline V lookup: CDR1 SNHLY, CDR2 FYNNEI. CDR3 length: 14 amino acids. CDR3 in DNA: TGTGCCAGCAGCGGACAGGGGAACTCCTACGAGCAGTACTTC. Residues: CASSGQGNSYEQYF. Combining the CDR3 with reference TRBV2 and TRBJ2-7 gives the whole variable domain EPEVTQTPSHQVTQMGQEVILRCVPISNHLYFYWYRQILGQKVEFLVSFYNNEISEKSEIFDDQFSVERPDGSNFTLKIRSTKLEDSAMYFCASSGQGNSYEQYFGPGTRLTVT.